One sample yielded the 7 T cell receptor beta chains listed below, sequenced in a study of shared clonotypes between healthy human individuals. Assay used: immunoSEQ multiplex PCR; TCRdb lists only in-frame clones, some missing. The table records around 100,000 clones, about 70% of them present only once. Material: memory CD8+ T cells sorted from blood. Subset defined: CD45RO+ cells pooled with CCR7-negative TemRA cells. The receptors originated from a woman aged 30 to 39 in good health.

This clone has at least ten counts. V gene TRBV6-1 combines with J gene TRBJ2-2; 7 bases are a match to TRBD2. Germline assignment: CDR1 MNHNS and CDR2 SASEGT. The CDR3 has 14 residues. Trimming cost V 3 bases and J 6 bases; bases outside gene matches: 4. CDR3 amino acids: CASSDLAGAGELFF. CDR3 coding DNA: TGTGCCAGCAGTGATCTGGCGGGAGCCGGGGAGCTGTTTTTT.

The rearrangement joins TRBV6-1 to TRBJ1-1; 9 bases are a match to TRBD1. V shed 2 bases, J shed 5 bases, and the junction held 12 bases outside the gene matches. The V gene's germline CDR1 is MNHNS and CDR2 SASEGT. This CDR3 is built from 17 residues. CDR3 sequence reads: CASSEHRLQGAGTEAFF. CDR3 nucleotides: TGTGCCAGCAGTGAACACCGGTTACAGGGGGCAGGGACTGAAGCTTTCTTT.

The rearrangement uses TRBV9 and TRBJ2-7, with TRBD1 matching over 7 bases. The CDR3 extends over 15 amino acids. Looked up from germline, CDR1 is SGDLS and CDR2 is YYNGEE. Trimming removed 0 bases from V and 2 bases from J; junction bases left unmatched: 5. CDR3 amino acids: CASSVAEGATYEQYF. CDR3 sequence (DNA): TGTGCCAGCAGCGTAGCTGAGGGGGCCACCTACGAGCAGTACTTC. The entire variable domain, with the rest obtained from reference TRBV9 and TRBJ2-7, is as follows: DSGVTQTPKHLITATGQRVTLRCSPRSGDLSVYWYQQSLDQGLQFLIQYYNGEERAKGNILERFSAQQFPDLHSELNLSSLELGDSALYFCASSVAEGATYEQYFGPGTRLTVT.

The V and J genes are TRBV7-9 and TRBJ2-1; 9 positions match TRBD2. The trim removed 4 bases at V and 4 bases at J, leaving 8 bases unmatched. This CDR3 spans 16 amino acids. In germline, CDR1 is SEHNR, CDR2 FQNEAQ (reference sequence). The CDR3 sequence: CASSWGGLAEYNEQFF. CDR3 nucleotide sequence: TGTGCCAGCAGCTGGGGGGGACTAGCAGAGTACAATGAGCAGTTCTTC.

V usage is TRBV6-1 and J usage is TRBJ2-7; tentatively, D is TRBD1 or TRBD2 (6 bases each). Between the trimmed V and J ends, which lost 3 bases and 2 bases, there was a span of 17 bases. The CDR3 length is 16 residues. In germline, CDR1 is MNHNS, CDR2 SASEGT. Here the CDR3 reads CASSERWGAHTYEQYF. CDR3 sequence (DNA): TGTGCCAGCAGTGAGCGATGGGGGGCCCATACCTACGAGCAGTACTTC.

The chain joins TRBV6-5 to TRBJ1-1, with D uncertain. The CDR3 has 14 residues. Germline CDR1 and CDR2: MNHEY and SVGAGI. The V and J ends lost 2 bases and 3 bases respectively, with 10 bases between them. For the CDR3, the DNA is TGTGCCAGCAGTTACGGCGAGGGAGACACTGAAGCTTTCTTT. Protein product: CASSYGEGDTEAFF.

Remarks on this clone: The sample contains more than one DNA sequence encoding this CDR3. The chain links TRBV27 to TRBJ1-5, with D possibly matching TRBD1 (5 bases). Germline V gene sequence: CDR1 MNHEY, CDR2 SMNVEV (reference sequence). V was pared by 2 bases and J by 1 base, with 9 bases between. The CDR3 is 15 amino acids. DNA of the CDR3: TGTGCCAGCAGTTTAGGGGGAGGAAGCAATCAGCCCCAGCATTTT. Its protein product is CASSLGGGSNQPQHF.